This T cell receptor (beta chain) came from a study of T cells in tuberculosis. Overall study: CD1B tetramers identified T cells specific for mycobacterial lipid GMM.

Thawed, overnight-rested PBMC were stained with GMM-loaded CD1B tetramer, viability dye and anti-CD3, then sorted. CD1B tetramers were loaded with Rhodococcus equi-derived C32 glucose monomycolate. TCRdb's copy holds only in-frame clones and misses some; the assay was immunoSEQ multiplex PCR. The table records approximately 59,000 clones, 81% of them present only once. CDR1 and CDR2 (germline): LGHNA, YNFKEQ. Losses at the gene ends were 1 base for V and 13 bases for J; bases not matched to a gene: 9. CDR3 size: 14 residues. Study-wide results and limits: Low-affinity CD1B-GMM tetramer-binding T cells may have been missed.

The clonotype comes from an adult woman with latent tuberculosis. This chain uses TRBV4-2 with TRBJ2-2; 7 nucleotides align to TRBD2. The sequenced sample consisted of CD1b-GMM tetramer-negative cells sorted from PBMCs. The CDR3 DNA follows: TGTGCCAGCAGCCAAGGCGGGAGTCGGTCGGGGCTGTTTTTT. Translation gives CASSQGGSRSGLFF.